This TCR beta chain was captured by sequencing in a study of T cell repertoires in cytomegalovirus infection. As for the study in general: HLA-B-restricted CMV epitopes that are well studied were used alongside recently identified HLA-C-restricted ones. Public signatures in TCR beta pointed to CMV infection and matching HLA type.

TCRdb passed the reads through MiXCR, listing each CDR3 protein once. The sample lists 160,000 or so distinct CDR3 sequences, roughly 22% occurring once. V was trimmed by 0 bases and J by 8 bases, leaving 10 bases between them. This CDR3 is 14 amino acids long. The germline V gene encodes CDR1 SGHTA and CDR2 FQGNSA. Overall study findings and caveats: Summed frequency of shared TCR beta families picked out CMV carriers who also had the relevant HLA. The ex vivo response showed dominance by HLA-C-restricted CMV-specific TCR beta clonotypes.

On this clonotype: The antigen is unknown.

The rearrangement uses TRBV7-2 and TRBJ1-4; D unresolved. The source of this sequence is a human donor in good health (CMV status not recorded). Some clones in this sample may be carry-over from other donors' samples. Material: CD8+ T cells from cultured PBMCs, obtained from culture after CMV antigen stimulation. CDR3: CASSLAQAGEKLFF. The CDR3, as DNA: TGTGCCAGCAGCTTAGCCCAGGCCGGGGAAAAACTGTTTTTT. Full variable domain (missing parts from reference TRBV7-2 and TRBJ1-4): GAGVSQSPSNKVTEKGKDVELRCDPISGHTALYWYRQSLGQGLEFLIYFQGNSAPDKSGLPSDRFSAERTGGSVSTLTIQRTQQEDSAVYLCASSLAQAGEKLFFGSGTQLSVL.